The rows below give T cell receptor beta chains drawn from one sample of a study of blood T cell repertoires in COVID-19. The protocol was immunoSEQ multiplex PCR, while the TCRdb copy is restricted to in-frame clones and leaves out a portion. This sample has over 90,000 clones, with more than 75% found just once. Input material: peripheral blood. These receptors were collected from a man aged 50 or older with active or convalescent COVID-19. Each CDR3 is given with its conserved first and last residue. A D gene is named only where the DNA matches it firmly. Rows give clone size only sometimes, using once, few, many, or a class for an expanded clone.

size: once; V: TRBV11-3; D: TRBD1; J: TRBJ2-2; CDR3: CASNRGLGAGELFF; DNA: TGTGCCAGCAACAGGGGGCTCGGGGCAGGGGAGCTGTTTTTT
size: NA; V: TRBV24-1; D: NA; J: TRBJ1-5; CDR3: CATARGGNQPQHF; DNA: TGTGCCACCGCCAGGGGAGGCAATCAGCCCCAGCATTTT
size: NA; V: TRBV6-1; D: TRBD2; J: TRBJ2-7; CDR3: CASSVVGAGGIYEQYF; DNA: TGTGCCAGCAGTGTAGTAGGAGCGGGGGGGATTTACGAGCAGTACTTC
size: NA; V: TRBV5-1; D: NA; J: TRBJ1-1; CDR3: CASSPQGEATEAFF; DNA: TGCGCCAGCAGCCCTCAGGGTGAAGCCACTGAAGCTTTCTTT
size: NA; V: TRBV4-1; D: TRBD1; J: TRBJ1-2; CDR3: CASSPQMGQGDGYTF; DNA: TGCGCCAGCAGCCCCCAAATGGGACAGGGGGATGGCTACACCTTC
size: NA; V: TRBV10-3; D: NA; J: TRBJ2-6; CDR3: CAISDPARDSGANVLTF; DNA: TGTGCCATCAGTGATCCCGCCAGGGACTCTGGGGCCAACGTCCTGACTTTC
size: NA; V: TRBV3-1/TRBV3-2; D: NA; J: TRBJ2-2; CDR3: CASSQDFGRVDTGELFF; DNA: TGTGCCAGCAGCCAAGATTTTGGCAGGGTGGATACCGGGGAGCTGTTTTTT
size: once; V: TRBV11-2; D: TRBD1; J: TRBJ1-2; CDR3: CASSPRTGTNYGYTF; DNA: TGTGCCAGCAGCCCAAGGACAGGGACCAACTATGGCTACACCTTC
size: NA; V: TRBV9; D: TRBD2; J: TRBJ2-3; CDR3: CASSVSSGGADTQYF; DNA: TGTGCCAGCAGCGTTTCTAGCGGGGGCGCAGATACGCAGTATTTT
size: NA; V: TRBV4-3; D: NA; J: TRBJ1-1; CDR3: CASSQDSEGFAFF; DNA: TGCGCCAGCAGCCAAGATTCGGAGGGTTTTGCTTTCTTT
size: NA; V: TRBV3-1/TRBV3-2; D: TRBD2; J: TRBJ2-1; CDR3: CASSGVGGLARYNEQFF; DNA: TGTGCCAGCAGCGGCGTGGGGGGACTAGCGAGATACAATGAGCAGTTCTTC
size: NA; V: TRBV4-3; D: NA; J: TRBJ2-1; CDR3: CASSQGVLSTEQFF; DNA: TGCGCCAGCAGCCAAGGAGTCTTAAGTACCGAGCAGTTCTTC
size: once; V: TRBV28; D: TRBD1; J: TRBJ1-6; CDR3: CASSLPDRGDSPLHF; DNA: TGTGCCAGCAGTTTACCGGACAGGGGTGATTCACCCCTCCACTTT
size: NA; V: TRBV6-2/TRBV6-3; D: TRBD1; J: TRBJ2-6; CDR3: CASSYSGQGSSGANVLTF; DNA: TGTGCCAGCAGTTACTCGGGACAGGGTTCCTCTGGGGCCAACGTCCTGACTTTC
size: NA; V: TRBV3-1/TRBV3-2; D: NA; J: TRBJ1-2; CDR3: CASSPSGRTIYGYTF; DNA: TGTGCCAGCAGCCCCTCCGGACGGACAATCTATGGCTACACCTTC
size: NA; V: TRBV3-1/TRBV3-2; D: TRBD2; J: TRBJ2-1; CDR3: CASSQGLAGVYEQFF; DNA: TGTGCCAGCAGCCAGGGACTAGCGGGGGTATATGAGCAGTTCTTC
size: once; V: TRBV5-6; D: NA; J: TRBJ2-4; CDR3: CASSPRLPIPIQYF; DNA: TGTGCCAGCAGCCCGAGGCTTCCCATTCCAATTCAGTACTTC
size: NA; V: TRBV5-5; D: NA; J: TRBJ1-3; CDR3: CASSSSPAGNTIYF; DNA: TGTGCCAGCAGCTCTTCCCCAGCTGGAAACACCATATATTTT
size: NA; V: TRBV30; D: NA; J: TRBJ2-1; CDR3: CAWISSGRYNEQFF; DNA: TGTGCCTGGATTTCAAGCGGGCGGTACAATGAGCAGTTCTTC
size: NA; V: TRBV5-1; D: NA; J: TRBJ1-6; CDR3: CASSFDSNSPLHF; DNA: TGCGCCAGCAGCTTTGACAGTAATTCACCCCTCCACTTT
size: NA; V: TRBV11-3; D: TRBD1; J: TRBJ1-2; CDR3: CASSLDLLGQFDGYTF; DNA: TGTGCCAGCAGCTTAGATCTTTTGGGACAGTTTGATGGCTACACCTTC
size: NA; V: TRBV4-1; D: TRBD1; J: TRBJ2-5; CDR3: CASSQGQGIQTQYF; DNA: TGCGCCAGCAGCCAAGGACAGGGGATTCAGACCCAGTACTTC
size: NA; V: TRBV10-2; D: TRBD2; J: TRBJ2-7; CDR3: CASRLAGEGEQYF; DNA: TGCGCCAGCAGACTAGCGGGGGAAGGCGAGCAGTACTTC
size: NA; V: TRBV6-2/TRBV6-3; D: TRBD2; J: TRBJ2-3; CDR3: CASSPRVWRGATSTDTQYF; DNA: TGTGCCAGCAGTCCCCGGGTTTGGCGGGGGGCCACTAGCACAGATACGCAGTATTTT
size: NA; V: TRBV4-3; D: NA; J: TRBJ2-7; CDR3: CASSQDPGGYEQYF; DNA: TGCGCCAGCAGCCAAGATCCAGGGGGGTACGAGCAGTACTTC
size: NA; V: TRBV3-1/TRBV3-2; D: NA; J: TRBJ2-7; CDR3: CASMDTSYEQYF; DNA: TGTGCCAGCATGGACACCTCCTACGAGCAGTACTTC
size: NA; V: TRBV19; D: TRBD2; J: TRBJ2-1; CDR3: CASSMSSGGRRNEQFF; DNA: TGTGCCAGTAGTATGTCTAGCGGGGGGCGGCGCAATGAGCAGTTCTTC
size: NA; V: TRBV10-3; D: NA; J: TRBJ1-6; CDR3: CAIRDSLRNSPLHF; DNA: TGTGCCATCAGGGACTCTCTTAGGAATTCACCCCTCCACTTT
size: NA; V: TRBV27; D: TRBD1; J: TRBJ1-2; CDR3: CASSYGQGVNYGYTF; DNA: TGTGCCAGCAGTTACGGACAGGGGGTTAACTATGGCTACACCTTC
size: NA; V: TRBV2; D: TRBD1; J: TRBJ2-7; CDR3: CASSRGTGDEQYF; DNA: TGTGCCAGCAGTAGAGGGACAGGAGACGAGCAGTACTTC
size: NA; V: TRBV6-5; D: TRBD1; J: TRBJ2-7; CDR3: CASSSGQGAYEQYF; DNA: TGTGCCAGCAGTTCCGGACAGGGGGCATACGAGCAGTACTTC
size: NA; V: TRBV6-2/TRBV6-3; D: TRBD1; J: TRBJ2-5; CDR3: CASSYAGQGGETQYF; DNA: TGTGCCAGCAGTTACGCGGGACAGGGAGGGGAGACCCAGTACTTC
size: NA; V: TRBV6-6; D: TRBD1; J: TRBJ2-1; CDR3: CASSPSPGQGSYQSSYNEQFF; DNA: TGTGCCAGCAGTCCATCGCCGGGACAGGGGTCTTATCAAAGCTCCTACAATGAGCAGTTCTTC
size: NA; V: TRBV4-2; D: TRBD2; J: TRBJ2-1; CDR3: CASSQASGASYNEQFF; DNA: TGTGCCAGCAGCCAAGCTAGCGGGGCTTCCTACAATGAGCAGTTCTTC
size: NA; V: TRBV21-1; D: NA; J: TRBJ2-5; CDR3: CASSKGVRGKETQYF; DNA: TGTGCCAGCAGCAAAGGGGTCAGGGGAAAAGAGACCCAGTACTTC
size: NA; V: TRBV28; D: NA; J: TRBJ1-2; CDR3: CASIPWGEMGYTF; DNA: TGTGCCAGCATCCCCTGGGGAGAAATGGGCTACACCTTC
size: NA; V: TRBV28; D: NA; J: TRBJ1-5; CDR3: CASMTGWFNQPQHF; DNA: TGTGCCAGCATGACGGGGTGGTTCAATCAGCCCCAGCATTTT
size: NA; V: TRBV24-1; D: TRBD1; J: TRBJ1-2; CDR3: CATSDGWAGGADYGYTF; DNA: TGTGCCACCAGTGATGGGTGGGCAGGGGGCGCTGACTATGGCTACACCTTC
size: NA; V: TRBV18; D: NA; J: TRBJ2-3; CDR3: CASSPGATDTDTQYF; DNA: TGTGCCAGCTCACCAGGGGCTACCGACACAGATACGCAGTATTTT
size: once; V: TRBV18; D: TRBD1; J: TRBJ1-1; CDR3: CASSPQRQGAEAFF; DNA: TGTGCCAGCTCACCTCAGCGGCAGGGGGCTGAAGCTTTCTTT
size: NA; V: TRBV7-2; D: NA; J: TRBJ1-6; CDR3: CASSLTGPGMNSPLHF; DNA: TGTGCCAGCAGCTTAACTGGTCCGGGGATGAATTCACCCCTCCACTTT
size: NA; V: TRBV2; D: NA; J: TRBJ1-4; CDR3: CASSGPGGREKLFF; DNA: TGTGCCAGCAGTGGCCCGGGAGGTCGGGAAAAACTGTTTTTT